A selection of T cell receptor beta chains follows, all from one sample in a study of prognosis after radiotherapy for stage I lung cancer. TCRdb reprocessed the multiplex PCR reads via MiXCR and lists one record per CDR3 protein. The table includes fewer than 25,000 distinct CDR3 sequences, approximately 39% detected once. The sample consisted of PBMCs, taken before or after stereotactic body radiation therapy (not recorded which). These receptors all stem from a donor aged 50 or older with non-small cell lung cancer. Each CDR3 is given with its conserved first and last residue. Each record gives: D gene, clone size, J gene, V gene, CDR3 protein, CDR3 DNA. A D gene is named only where the DNA matches it firmly. Clone sizes are given selectively: once, few, many, or a class where the clone is expanded.

D: TRBD2
size: NA
J: TRBJ2-1
V: TRBV20-1
CDR3: CSAREGKRIEQFF
DNA: TGCAGTGCAAGGGAGGGCAAGCGTATTGAGCAGTTCTTC

D: NA
size: many
J: TRBJ1-2
V: TRBV12-3/TRBV12-4
CDR3: CASSLSNRRDGYTF
DNA: TGTGCCAGCAGTTTAAGTAACAGGAGAGATGGCTACACCTTC

D: TRBD1
size: many
J: TRBJ1-5
V: TRBV2
CDR3: CASSWTGGGNQPQHF
DNA: TGTGCCAGCAGTTGGACAGGGGGGGGGAATCAGCCCCAGCATTTT

D: TRBD2
size: NA
J: TRBJ2-1
V: TRBV28
CDR3: CASSGGTSGRPISYNEQFF
DNA: TGTGCCAGCAGCGGGGGGACTAGCGGTAGGCCGATCTCCTACAATGAGCAGTTCTTC

D: TRBD1
size: once
J: TRBJ1-6
V: TRBV30
CDR3: CAWSPKQGASPLHF
DNA: TGTGCCTGGAGTCCTAAACAGGGGGCTTCACCCCTACACTTT

D: TRBD1
size: many
J: TRBJ2-7
V: TRBV5-1
CDR3: CASSSGTGGGEQYF
DNA: TGCGCCAGCAGCTCCGGGACAGGGGGCGGCGAGCAGTACTTC

D: NA
size: NA
J: TRBJ2-1
V: TRBV6-2/TRBV6-3
CDR3: CASWTTYNGQFF
DNA: TGTGCCAGCTGGACTACCTACAATGGGCAGTTCTTC

D: NA
size: NA
J: TRBJ1-2
V: TRBV18
CDR3: CASSPGRDYGYTF
DNA: TGTGCCAGCTCACCAGGCCGTGACTATGGCTACACCTTC

D: NA
size: many
J: TRBJ2-5
V: TRBV20-1
CDR3: CSAPLVGVKTQYF
DNA: TGCAGTGCTCCTCTTGTAGGGGTCAAGACCCAGTACTTC

D: NA
size: many
J: TRBJ2-1
V: TRBV12-3/TRBV12-4
CDR3: CASSFNQGTYNEQFF
DNA: TGTGCCAGCAGTTTTAATCAGGGGACCTACAATGAGCAGTTCTTC

D: TRBD1
size: many
J: TRBJ2-7
V: TRBV20-1
CDR3: CSAEPSGQGSYEQYF
DNA: TGCAGTGCTGAACCTTCGGGACAGGGCTCCTACGAGCAGTACTTC

D: NA
size: many
J: TRBJ2-3
V: TRBV6-1
CDR3: CASSQGSGVTDTQYF
DNA: TGTGCCAGCAGTCAAGGGAGTGGGGTCACAGATACGCAGTATTTT

D: NA
size: many
J: TRBJ2-1
V: TRBV7-3
CDR3: CASSPEGPSSYNEQFF
DNA: TGTGCCAGCAGCCCCGAGGGACCAAGCTCCTACAATGAGCAGTTCTTC

D: TRBD1
size: NA
J: TRBJ2-2
V: TRBV24-1
CDR3: CATIDSGTGIPGELFF
DNA: TGTGCCACCATTGATTCCGGGACAGGGATTCCCGGGGAGCTGTTTTTT

D: NA
size: NA
J: TRBJ1-5
V: TRBV27
CDR3: CASKGEFWWGADQPQHF
DNA: TGTGCCAGCAAAGGTGAGTTCTGGTGGGGGGCCGATCAGCCCCAGCATTTT